A selection of T cell receptor beta chains follows, all from one sample in a study of cytomegalovirus exposure and HLA in healthy donors. Sequencing was performed with immunoSEQ multiplex PCR; in TCRdb, only in-frame clones are kept and a portion is missing. The table includes fewer than 250,000 clones, 65% to 85% detected once. The material sequenced was PBMCs. Receptors originate from a man aged 35-49 years in good health and CMV-seropositive. CDR3s leave out the opening cysteine and the closing phenylalanine or tryptophan. A D gene is named only where the DNA matches it firmly.

D,J,V,CDR3
.,TRBJ1-2,TRBV6-1,ASRTTNYGYT
TRBD2,TRBJ2-7,TRBV6-5,ASSYSSGSSYEQY
TRBD1,TRBJ2-7,TRBV2,ASRDRGPEQY
TRBD2,TRBJ2-1,TRBV4-2,ASSQEEGLADEQF
.,TRBJ1-6,TRBV28,ASGSSYNSPLH
.,TRBJ1-1,TRBV30,AWKQKNTEAF
TRBD1,TRBJ1-1,TRBV23-1,ASSQSRSRGRRSTEAF
.,TRBJ1-2,TRBV7-8,ASSLGQVSGYT
.,TRBJ2-1,TRBV7-2,ATSSTWGSYNEQF
.,TRBJ2-3,TRBV9,ASSVDIATDTQY
TRBD1,TRBJ2-7,TRBV19,ASSGTGVGEQY
TRBD1,TRBJ2-6,TRBV14,ASSQTLGQGANGLT